This record concerns one T cell receptor (beta chain) sequence. The sample belongs to a study of blood T cell repertoires in COVID-19. TCRdb keeps only in-frame clones here, not all; method: immunoSEQ multiplex PCR. The repertoire has about 99,000 clones, roughly 84% of them found once; the top ten carry under 30%. The TCR originated in a man aged 55 to 69 with acute or convalescent COVID-19. Source material: peripheral blood.

Written as DNA, the CDR3 is TGTGCCAGCAGCTCCTCCGGGTCCTACACCGGGGAGCTGTTTTTT. This codes for CASSSSGSYTGELFF. The chain has TRBV28 and TRBJ2-2; D remains ambiguous. There are 15 residues in the CDR3. Between the trimmed V and J ends, which lost 6 bases and 3 bases, there was a span of 14 bases. The germline V gene encodes CDR1 MDHEN and CDR2 SYDVKM.